The rows below give T cell receptor beta chains drawn from one sample of a study of CD8 T cells in Susac syndrome. TCRdb called the immunoSEQ multiplex PCR reads again in MiXCR, with one record for every CDR3 protein. The table lists more than 200,000 distinct CDR3 sequences, 80% to 95% of them singletons, with around 0.07% in the top ten. Input material: CD4+ T cells from PBMCs. The receptors come from a human donor with multiple sclerosis. Each CDR3 is given with its conserved first and last residue. Fields, in order: J gene, clone size, V gene, D gene, CDR3 protein, CDR3 DNA. A D gene is named only where the DNA matches it firmly. Clone size is shown for a subset of rows, as once, few, many or a class of expanded clone.

j_gene: TRBJ1-4
abundance: -
v_gene: TRBV19
d_gene: -
CDR3aa: CATAQSVGAREKLFF
CDR3nt: TGTGCCACGGCCCAGAGCGTGGGGGCGAGGGAAAAACTGTTTTTT

j_gene: TRBJ2-5
abundance: -
v_gene: TRBV2
d_gene: -
CDR3aa: CASRVETQYF
CDR3nt: TGTGCCAGCAGGGTGGAGACCCAGTACTTC

j_gene: TRBJ2-1
abundance: -
v_gene: TRBV6-4
d_gene: TRBD2
CDR3aa: CASSRLAGSSYNEQFF
CDR3nt: TGTGCCAGCAGTCGACTAGCGGGGAGCTCCTACAATGAGCAGTTCTTC

j_gene: TRBJ2-2
abundance: -
v_gene: TRBV28
d_gene: TRBD1
CDR3aa: CASSRTGVPGELFF
CDR3nt: TGTGCCAGCAGTCGGACAGGGGTCCCCGGGGAGCTGTTTTTT

j_gene: TRBJ2-7
abundance: -
v_gene: TRBV11-2
d_gene: -
CDR3aa: CASSLEPPHEQYF
CDR3nt: TGTGCCAGCAGCTTAGAGCCCCCCCACGAGCAGTACTTC

j_gene: TRBJ1-2
abundance: -
v_gene: TRBV12-5
d_gene: TRBD1
CDR3aa: CASGLVIQWDRSSGYTF
CDR3nt: TGTGCTAGTGGTTTGGTTATACAATGGGACAGATCGTCTGGCTACACCTTC

j_gene: TRBJ2-7
abundance: once
v_gene: TRBV5-1
d_gene: TRBD1
CDR3aa: CASSFHPGTGAYEQYF
CDR3nt: TGCGCCAGCAGCTTTCATCCCGGGACAGGGGCCTACGAGCAGTACTTC

j_gene: TRBJ2-2
abundance: -
v_gene: TRBV5-4
d_gene: -
CDR3aa: CASSRGTFGLTGELFF
CDR3nt: TGTGCCAGCAGCCGCGGGACATTCGGCCTCACCGGGGAGCTGTTTTTT

j_gene: TRBJ1-2
abundance: -
v_gene: TRBV2
d_gene: -
CDR3aa: CASRGHNYGYTF
CDR3nt: TGTGCCAGCAGGGGACATAACTATGGCTACACCTTC

j_gene: TRBJ2-6
abundance: -
v_gene: TRBV19
d_gene: TRBD1
CDR3aa: CASSPDGRGPRGANVLTF
CDR3nt: TGTGCCAGTAGTCCAGACGGCAGGGGGCCAAGGGGGGCCAACGTCCTGACTTTC

j_gene: TRBJ1-2
abundance: once
v_gene: TRBV30
d_gene: -
CDR3aa: CAWSPTGFTVYGYTF
CDR3nt: TGTGCCTGGAGCCCGACAGGTTTTACCGTCTATGGCTACACCTTC

j_gene: TRBJ1-1
abundance: -
v_gene: TRBV12-3/TRBV12-4
d_gene: TRBD1
CDR3aa: CASSAPGGPTEAFF
CDR3nt: TGTGCCAGCTCTGCCCCAGGGGGCCCGACTGAAGCTTTCTTT

j_gene: TRBJ1-1
abundance: few
v_gene: TRBV6-1
d_gene: -
CDR3aa: CASTSRGGAGTEAFF
CDR3nt: TGTGCCAGCACCTCGAGGGGAGGGGCCGGTACTGAAGCTTTCTTT

j_gene: TRBJ1-4
abundance: -
v_gene: TRBV15
d_gene: -
CDR3aa: CATSVSVLYEKLFF
CDR3nt: TGTGCCACCAGCGTATCGGTACTTTATGAAAAACTGTTTTTT

j_gene: TRBJ2-5
abundance: -
v_gene: TRBV5-6
d_gene: TRBD2
CDR3aa: CASSSTGTSGETQYF
CDR3nt: TGTGCCAGCAGCTCAACCGGGACTAGTGGTGAGACCCAGTACTTC

j_gene: TRBJ2-6
abundance: -
v_gene: TRBV7-8
d_gene: -
CDR3aa: CASSPRAGPGANVLTF
CDR3nt: TGTGCCAGCAGCCCTCGGGCGGGGCCCGGGGCCAACGTCCTGACTTTC

j_gene: TRBJ2-7
abundance: -
v_gene: TRBV9
d_gene: TRBD2
CDR3aa: CASSVGAAGGYEQYF
CDR3nt: TGTGCCAGCAGCGTAGGCGCCGCGGGGGGCTACGAGCAGTACTTC

j_gene: TRBJ1-1
abundance: -
v_gene: TRBV7-2
d_gene: TRBD1
CDR3aa: CASSGTGTANTEAFF
CDR3nt: TGTGCCAGCAGCGGAACCGGGACAGCAAACACTGAAGCTTTCTTT

j_gene: TRBJ2-5
abundance: -
v_gene: TRBV9
d_gene: -
CDR3aa: CASSVAAEETQYF
CDR3nt: TGTGCCAGCAGCGTCGCCGCAGAAGAGACCCAGTACTTC

j_gene: TRBJ1-5
abundance: -
v_gene: TRBV18
d_gene: -
CDR3aa: CASSPDISGNQPQHF
CDR3nt: TGTGCCAGCTCACCGGACATCTCGGGCAATCAGCCCCAGCATTTT

j_gene: TRBJ2-7
abundance: -
v_gene: TRBV7-6
d_gene: -
CDR3aa: CASSSGPLSEQYF
CDR3nt: TGTGCCAGCAGCTCGGGACCCTTATCCGAGCAGTACTTC

j_gene: TRBJ2-1
abundance: once
v_gene: TRBV4-1
d_gene: -
CDR3aa: CASSQDGSGRPYNEQFF
CDR3nt: TGCGCCAGCAGCCAAGATGGGTCGGGTAGGCCCTACAATGAGCAGTTCTTC

j_gene: TRBJ1-6
abundance: -
v_gene: TRBV25-1
d_gene: -
CDR3aa: CASSESRDSPLHF
CDR3nt: TGTGCCAGCAGTGAATCCCGGGACTCACCCCTCCACTTT

j_gene: TRBJ1-5
abundance: few
v_gene: TRBV7-3
d_gene: -
CDR3aa: CASSLTGGNNQPQHF
CDR3nt: TGTGCCAGCAGCTTAACGGGCGGGAACAATCAGCCCCAGCATTTT

j_gene: TRBJ1-1
abundance: -
v_gene: TRBV19
d_gene: -
CDR3aa: CASSSLWGLNTEAFF
CDR3nt: TGTGCCAGTAGTTCGCTGTGGGGGCTGAACACTGAAGCTTTCTTT

j_gene: TRBJ2-7
abundance: -
v_gene: TRBV27
d_gene: TRBD2
CDR3aa: CASSLFSSGEQYF
CDR3nt: TGTGCCAGCAGTTTATTTTCTAGCGGCGAGCAGTACTTC

j_gene: TRBJ2-5
abundance: -
v_gene: TRBV20-1
d_gene: TRBD2
CDR3aa: CSASGHFSGRQETQYF
CDR3nt: TGCAGTGCTAGTGGGCACTTCAGCGGGAGGCAAGAGACCCAGTACTTC

j_gene: TRBJ2-3
abundance: -
v_gene: TRBV4-1
d_gene: TRBD2
CDR3aa: CASSTLGREGITDTQYF
CDR3nt: TGCGCCAGCAGCACCCTAGGTCGGGAGGGAATCACAGATACGCAGTATTTT

j_gene: TRBJ1-6
abundance: -
v_gene: TRBV6-2/TRBV6-3
d_gene: -
CDR3aa: CASKNPGYNSPLHF
CDR3nt: TGTGCCAGCAAGAACCCAGGGTATAATTCACCCCTCCACTTT

j_gene: TRBJ2-5
abundance: -
v_gene: TRBV7-9
d_gene: -
CDR3aa: CASSLRRDPETQYF
CDR3nt: TGTGCCAGCAGCTTGAGAAGGGATCCAGAGACCCAGTACTTC

j_gene: TRBJ2-7
abundance: -
v_gene: TRBV9
d_gene: TRBD1
CDR3aa: CASSGGTAPPVHEQYF
CDR3nt: TGTGCCAGCAGCGGAGGGACAGCTCCCCCGGTCCACGAGCAGTACTTC

j_gene: TRBJ1-6
abundance: -
v_gene: TRBV7-9
d_gene: -
CDR3aa: CASSLAGEGSPLHF
CDR3nt: TGTGCCAGCAGCTTAGCAGGGGAGGGTTCACCCCTCCACTTT

j_gene: TRBJ1-1
abundance: -
v_gene: TRBV29-1
d_gene: TRBD1
CDR3aa: CSVGQGAQNTEAFF
CDR3nt: TGCAGCGTCGGACAGGGGGCTCAAAACACTGAAGCTTTCTTT

j_gene: TRBJ2-2
abundance: -
v_gene: TRBV19
d_gene: -
CDR3aa: CASTRGYTGELFF
CDR3nt: TGTGCCAGTACCAGGGGATACACCGGGGAGCTGTTTTTT

j_gene: TRBJ2-5
abundance: -
v_gene: TRBV7-8
d_gene: -
CDR3aa: CASSLEIQRETQYF
CDR3nt: TGTGCCAGCAGCTTAGAAATCCAGCGGGAGACCCAGTACTTC

j_gene: TRBJ1-6
abundance: -
v_gene: TRBV12-3/TRBV12-4
d_gene: -
CDR3aa: CASSPSAEGSPLHF
CDR3nt: TGTGCCAGCAGCCCCTCGGCGGAGGGTTCACCCCTCCACTTT

j_gene: TRBJ2-5
abundance: few
v_gene: TRBV6-5
d_gene: -
CDR3aa: CASRRRETQYF
CDR3nt: TGTGCCAGCAGACGCCGGGAGACCCAGTACTTC

j_gene: TRBJ2-1
abundance: -
v_gene: TRBV4-1
d_gene: -
CDR3aa: CASSPRTDRLTYEQFF
CDR3nt: TGCGCCAGCAGCCCGCGGACAGACCGATTGACCTATGAGCAGTTCTTC

j_gene: TRBJ1-4
abundance: -
v_gene: TRBV29-1
d_gene: TRBD1
CDR3aa: CSVQGAGINEKLFF
CDR3nt: TGCAGCGTCCAGGGGGCAGGGATTAATGAAAAACTGTTTTTT

j_gene: TRBJ1-6
abundance: once
v_gene: TRBV4-1
d_gene: TRBD1
CDR3aa: CASSRSDRVYNSPLHF
CDR3nt: TGCGCCAGCAGCCGGTCTGACAGGGTTTATAATTCACCCCTCCACTTT

j_gene: TRBJ1-1
abundance: -
v_gene: TRBV28
d_gene: -
CDR3aa: CASGITRGNAAEAFF
CDR3nt: TGTGCCAGCGGGATCACGAGGGGTAACGCGGCTGAAGCTTTCTTT

j_gene: TRBJ2-2
abundance: -
v_gene: TRBV5-1
d_gene: TRBD1
CDR3aa: CASSTRQGQNTGELFF
CDR3nt: TGCGCCAGCAGCACCCGACAGGGACAGAACACCGGGGAGCTGTTTTTT

j_gene: TRBJ2-7
abundance: -
v_gene: TRBV29-1
d_gene: -
CDR3aa: CSVESPWGNEQYF
CDR3nt: TGCAGCGTTGAGTCGCCTTGGGGCAACGAGCAGTACTTC

j_gene: TRBJ1-5
abundance: -
v_gene: TRBV7-8
d_gene: TRBD1
CDR3aa: CASSLAVSGGISNQPQHF
CDR3nt: TGTGCCAGCAGCTTAGCAGTTTCAGGGGGGATTAGCAATCAGCCCCAGCATTTT

j_gene: TRBJ2-3
abundance: -
v_gene: TRBV5-1
d_gene: TRBD1
CDR3aa: CASSLEGGTGGTDTQYF
CDR3nt: TGCGCCAGCAGCTTGGAGGGGGGGACAGGGGGCACAGATACGCAGTATTTT

j_gene: TRBJ1-2
abundance: -
v_gene: TRBV7-2
d_gene: -
CDR3aa: CASSLGQGTSAYTF
CDR3nt: TGTGCCAGCAGCTTAGGTCAGGGAACAAGTGCCTACACCTTC

j_gene: TRBJ1-5
abundance: few
v_gene: TRBV19
d_gene: -
CDR3aa: CASSYGRDQPQHF
CDR3nt: TGTGCCAGTAGTTACGGGCGGGATCAGCCCCAGCATTTT

j_gene: TRBJ2-3
abundance: -
v_gene: TRBV29-1
d_gene: -
CDR3aa: CSVESSGTGTDTQYF
CDR3nt: TGCAGCGTTGAATCGTCGGGCACCGGCACAGATACGCAGTATTTT

j_gene: TRBJ2-1
abundance: -
v_gene: TRBV29-1
d_gene: TRBD2
CDR3aa: CSVEDHAEGLAGEQFF
CDR3nt: TGCAGCGTTGAAGATCATGCCGAGGGACTAGCGGGGGAGCAGTTCTTC

j_gene: TRBJ1-1
abundance: -
v_gene: TRBV7-9
d_gene: -
CDR3aa: CASSRKKMNTEAFF
CDR3nt: TGTGCCAGCAGCCGGAAGAAGATGAACACTGAAGCTTTCTTT

j_gene: TRBJ2-3
abundance: -
v_gene: TRBV11-2
d_gene: -
CDR3aa: CASSLILGQGVVTDTQYF
CDR3nt: TGTGCCAGCAGCTTAATCCTGGGGCAGGGCGTTGTCACAGATACGCAGTATTTT